A single sample is the source of the 12 T cell receptor beta chains below, sequenced in a study of T cells after yellow fever vaccination. MiXCR, applied by TCRdb to the 5' RACE reads, yields one record per CDR3 protein. This table has just under 600,000 distinct CDR3 sequences, about 13% appearing once. The material sequenced was PBMCs, taken on the day of the yellow fever booster vaccination. These receptors all come from a man aged 30-40 years who received the YFV17D yellow fever vaccine.

This clonotype was seen a few times. The chain recombines TRBV19 with TRBJ2-1, with TRBD2 identical over 7 bases. The CDR3 sequence is 16 residues long. The V gene's germline CDR1 is LNHDA and CDR2 SQIVND (reference sequence). J gave up 6 bases and V 4 bases, and 12 bases lay outside the gene matches. The CDR3 DNA sequence: TGTGCCAGTAGTAGGAGGGTGGGAGGGCCGTTCAATGAGCAGTTCTTC. Protein: CASSRRVGGPFNEQFF.

The chain combines TRBV18 with TRBJ2-7; D may be TRBD2 (6 bases). Trimming took off 3 bases at V and 3 bases at J, with 12 bases between the two ends. Germline values: CDR1 KGHSH, CDR2 LQKENI. CDR3 length: 14 residues. The DNA for the CDR3 is TGTGCCAGCTCACCGGGACTCGATTACTACGAGCAGTACTTC. Protein: CASSPGLDYYEQYF.

The rearrangement joins TRBV7-3 to TRBJ2-3, with a weak D call TRBD2 (6 bases). Germline V CDR1 and CDR2: SGHTA, FQGTGA. Trimming shortened V by 1 base and J by 3 bases, and 11 bases separated the two germline ends. This CDR3 spans 15 amino acids. CDR3 protein: CASSLNGRGTDTQYF. The CDR3 nucleotides are TGTGCCAGCAGCTTAAACGGGAGAGGGACAGATACGCAGTATTTT. Full variable domain (outside the CDR3, taken from reference TRBV7-3 and TRBJ2-3): GAGVSQTPSNKVTEKGKYVELRCDPISGHTALYWYRQSLGQGPEFLIYFQGTGAADDSGLPNDRFFAVRPEGSVSTLKIQRTERGDSAVYLCASSLNGRGTDTQYFGPGTRLTVL.

V and J are TRBV20-1 and TRBJ2-1; TRBD2 aligns across 12 bases. Germline V gene data show CDR1 as DFQATT and CDR2 as SNEGSKA (reference sequence). The CDR3 sequence is 17 residues long. With 1 base clipped from V and 4 bases from J, the junction kept 8 bases outside the gene matches. As DNA, the CDR3 is TGCAGTGCTAGAGGAGGATCTAGCGGGAGGGTATACAATGAGCAGTTCTTC. This encodes CSARGGSSGRVYNEQFF.

V and J are TRBV20-1 and TRBJ2-3; a weak D match, TRBD1 (5 bases). From germline, CDR1 is DFQATT and CDR2 SNEGSKA (reference sequence). CDR3 length: 13 residues. The CDR3 sequence is CRPRDASTDTQYF. Written as DNA, the CDR3 is TGCAGGCCCAGGGATGCTAGCACAGATACGCAGTATTTT.

The chain recombines TRBV29-1 with TRBJ2-3; unclear D gene. The CDR3 is 14 amino acids. Germline CDR1 is SQVTM and CDR2 is ANQGSEA. Trimming removed 5 bases at V and 0 bases at J, with 12 bases between. Here the CDR3 reads CSVSWTLSTDTQYF. CDR3 bases: TGCAGCGTTTCCTGGACCCTCAGCACAGATACGCAGTATTTT.

V is TRBV4-3 and J is TRBJ2-2; D possibly corresponds to TRBD1 (5 bases). V was clipped by 4 bases and J by 5 bases, with 11 bases between them. This CDR3 spans 14 amino acids. Germline V gene sequence: CDR1 LGHNA, CDR2 YSLEER. The CDR3 protein is CASSPEDTTGELFF. As DNA, the CDR3 is TGCGCCAGCAGCCCTGAGGACACGACCGGGGAGCTGTTTTTT.

This clonotype was seen many times. V gene TRBV27 combines with J gene TRBJ2-7; tentative D call: TRBD1 (6 bases). The V end was cut by 5 bases, the J end by 4 bases, with 18 bases between. The length of the CDR3 is 15 residues. CDR1 is MNHEY, CDR2 SMNVEV, per germline (reference sequence). DNA of the CDR3: TGTGCCAGCAGTCTTACAGGGTCATCCTCTTACGAGCAGTACTTC. This encodes CASSLTGSSSYEQYF.

The rearrangement uses TRBV18 and TRBJ2-5, with a tentative D call TRBD1 (6 bases). The germline V gene has CDR1 KGHSH and CDR2 LQKENI. The V and J ends lost 0 bases and 5 bases respectively, with 13 bases between them. The CDR3 is 15 residues long. As DNA, the CDR3 is TGTGCCAGCTCACCACCGCAGGGGAAGTGGGAGACCCAGTACTTC. Translation gives CASSPPQGKWETQYF.

This chain joins TRBV29-1 and TRBJ1-5; possibly TRBD1 for D (5 bases). The CDR3 totals 15 residues. Germline values: CDR1 SQVTM, CDR2 ANQGSEA. V gave up 5 bases and J gave up 1 base, with 15 bases separating them. In nucleotides, the CDR3 is TGCAGCGTTATAGAGGCGGGGGGGAGCAATCAGCCCCAGCATTTT. This encodes CSVIEAGGSNQPQHF.

This sequence joins TRBV23-1 and TRBJ2-5; the D is unclear. TRBV23-1 is assigned to the ORF class and has an uncertain function. V lost 4 bases to trimming and J lost 4 bases, with 22 bases between them. The CDR3 covers 17 residues. The CDR3 DNA sequence: TGCGCCAGCAGTCGGACCAGACGAAGGAAAACTCCAGAGACCCAGTACTTC. It translates to CASSRTRRRKTPETQYF.

Only a few counts were recorded for this clonotype. The chain has TRBV7-3 and TRBJ2-3, with 10 bases lining up with TRBD2. This CDR3 region has 19 residues. V lost 5 bases to trimming and J lost 2 bases; unmatched junction nucleotides: 16. Germline CDR1 is SGHTA and CDR2 is FQGTGA. The DNA of the CDR3 is TGTGCCAGCAGCCCCCTCCCTTCGCTAGCGGGAGCGGTCACAGATACGCAGTATTTT. It specifies CASSPLPSLAGAVTDTQYF.